The 30 T cell receptor beta chains in this list originate from one sample, sequenced in a study of blood T cell repertoires in COVID-19. Sequencing used immunoSEQ multiplex PCR; TCRdb keeps in-frame clones, though not all of them. The repertoire consists of roughly 190,000 clones, with around nine tenths occurring once and the leading ten covering about 1%. What was sequenced was peripheral blood. The receptors stem from a young man with acute or convalescent COVID-19.

The DNA for the CDR3 is TGCGCCAGCAGCTACGGGACTAGCGGGAGGAGGACCGGGGAGCTGTTTTTT. Amino acids: CASSYGTSGRRTGELFF. V and J are TRBV5-1 and TRBJ2-2; 15 bases are shared with TRBD2. Germline lookup yields CDR1 SGHRS and CDR2 YFSETQ. This CDR3 comprises 17 residues. Trimming cost V 3 bases and J 5 bases; bases outside gene matches: 5. The full variable domain, completed using reference TRBV5-1 and TRBJ2-2, is KAGVTQTPRYLIKTRGQQVTLSCSPISGHRSVSWYQQTPGQGLQFLFEYFSETQRNKGNFPGRFSGRQFSNSRSEMNVSTLELGDSALYLCASSYGTSGRRTGELFFGEGSRLTVL.

V is TRBV11-1 and J is TRBJ2-7, with 10 bases aligning to TRBD2. Germline trimming cut 0 bases from V and 3 bases from J; bases unmatched to any gene: 5. This CDR3 is 16 amino acids long. Germline V gene data show CDR1 as SGHAT and CDR2 as FQDESV (reference sequence). The CDR3 spells CASSLARASGSYEQYF. CDR3 in DNA: TGTGCCAGCAGCTTAGCGCGGGCTAGCGGGAGCTACGAGCAGTACTTC. Full variable domain (missing parts from reference TRBV11-1 and TRBJ2-7): EAEVAQSPRYKITEKSQAVAFWCDPISGHATLYWYRQILGQGPELLVQFQDESVVDDSQLPKDRFSAERLKGVDSTLKIQPAELGDSAMYLCASSLARASGSYEQYFGPGTRLTVT.

The V gene is TRBV5-5, the J gene TRBJ1-1, with 7 bases that match TRBD1. The CDR3 covers 15 residues. Germline CDR1 and CDR2: SGHKS and YYEKEE (reference sequence). Unmatched junction bases numbered 13, after V lost 5 bases and J lost 6 bases. CDR3 loop: CASRTNIRQGAEAFF. DNA for the CDR3: TGTGCCAGCAGGACCAACATCAGACAGGGCGCTGAAGCTTTCTTT.

The V gene is TRBV28, the J gene TRBJ1-2; D remains unclear. The CDR3 runs 17 residues. The germline V gene encodes CDR1 MDHEN and CDR2 SYDVKM. Trimming took off 1 base at V and 8 bases at J, with 23 bases between the two ends. CDR3 nucleotide sequence: TGTGCCAGCAGTTTATCTCGAGGAGGAGGATTGGGATGGGGCTACACCTTC. Its translation is CASSLSRGGGLGWGYTF.

The chain recombines TRBV6-1 with TRBJ1-2; D not resolved. The V end lost 1 base, the J end lost 4 bases, and 10 bases lay between the germline ends. This CDR3 has 14 amino acids. Looked up from germline, CDR1 is MNHNS and CDR2 is SASEGT. CDR3 region: CASSEVRMSYGYTF. CDR3 DNA: TGTGCCAGCAGTGAAGTCAGGATGTCCTATGGCTACACCTTC.

The rearrangement uses TRBV27 and TRBJ1-5; 8 nucleotides match TRBD1. After removal of 5 bases from V and 2 bases from J, the junction contained 8 bases not matched to a gene. Germline CDR1 reads MNHEY; CDR2 reads SMNVEV (reference sequence). This CDR3 has 16 residues. CDR3 sequence reads: CASSTGWGQGNQPQHF. Here the CDR3 DNA reads TGTGCCAGCAGTACTGGGTGGGGACAGGGCAATCAGCCCCAGCATTTT.

The chain recombines TRBV2 with TRBJ1-4; D remains unclear. The CDR3 covers 15 residues. Germline V lookup: CDR1 SNHLY, CDR2 FYNNEI. V was shortened by 3 bases and J by 0 bases, with 8 bases between the two germline ends. In DNA form, the CDR3 reads TGTGCCAGCAGTGACAGGCCAACAACTAATGAAAAACTGTTTTTT. This translates into CASSDRPTTNEKLFF.

This chain uses TRBV10-2 with TRBJ2-2; 11 positions agree with TRBD2. V lost 6 bases, J lost 7 bases, and 10 bases stayed unmatched. The CDR3 has 16 amino acids. Looked up from germline, CDR1 is WSHSY and CDR2 is SAAADI. This chain's CDR3 is CASRTSGAVTGGELFF. CDR3 in DNA: TGCGCCAGCAGGACTAGCGGGGCCGTCACAGGCGGGGAGCTGTTTTTT.

The CDR3 DNA reads as TGTGCCAGCAGTTATAGGAGATGGGAAAAACTGTTTTTT. Protein product: CASSYRRWEKLFF. The chain links TRBV6-5 to TRBJ1-4; D is undetermined. Germline V gene sequence: CDR1 MNHEY, CDR2 SVGAGI. V was pared by 3 bases and J by 8 bases, with 10 bases between. CDR3 length equals 13 residues.

The rearrangement uses TRBV29-1 and TRBJ2-7; TRBD1 matches at 7 bases. V trimming: 5 bases; J trimming: 7 bases; junction bases outside the gene matches: 8. This CDR3 has 12 residues. Germline assignment: CDR1 SQVTM and CDR2 ANQGSEA. The CDR3, as DNA: TGCAGCGTTCGAACCTCAGGGGGTGAGCAGTACTTC. Translating it yields CSVRTSGGEQYF.

A few counts support this clone. The J gene is TRBJ1-3, the V gene TRBV30; TRBD1 agrees at 12 bases. V gave up 3 bases and J gave up 2 bases; unmatched junction bases: 11. The germline V gene has CDR1 GTSNPN and CDR2 SVGIG (reference sequence). The CDR3 spans 18 residues. The CDR3 sequence is CAWRGQGASPTTGNTIYF. The CDR3, as DNA: TGTGCCTGGAGGGGACAGGGGGCCTCCCCCACAACTGGAAACACCATATATTTT. The full variable domain, with the rest looked up from reference TRBV30 and TRBJ1-3, is SQTIHQWPATLVQPVGSPLSLECTVEGTSNPNLYWYRQAAGRGLQLLFYSVGIGQISSEVPQNLSASRPQDRQFILSSKKLLLSDSGFYLCAWRGQGASPTTGNTIYFGEGSWLTVV.

The chain recombines TRBV29-1 with TRBJ1-3; possible D gene TRBD1, 6 bases. The CDR3 has 15 amino acids. The germline V gene encodes CDR1 SQVTM and CDR2 ANQGSEA. Trimming removed 3 bases at V and 7 bases at J, with 19 bases between. DNA for the CDR3: TGCAGCGTTGAGGACACAGGGCTCTTGGGGAACACCATATATTTT. Its translation: CSVEDTGLLGNTIYF.

The rearrangement joins TRBV30 to TRBJ2-1; 10 nucleotides agree with TRBD2. The germline CDR1 and CDR2 sequences are GTSNPN and SVGIG (reference sequence). The CDR3 contains 15 residues. The V and J ends lost 1 base and 6 bases, in that order; junction bases with no gene match: 6. CDR3: CAWSDPSGGSNEQFF. Here the CDR3 DNA reads TGTGCCTGGAGTGACCCTAGCGGGGGATCCAATGAGCAGTTCTTC.

V gene TRBV28 combines with J gene TRBJ1-5; no definite D call. CDR3 length: 13 residues. CDR1 is MDHEN and CDR2 is SYDVKM in the germline V gene. V was cut by 7 bases and J by 0 bases, with 7 bases left in between. Here the CDR3 DNA reads TGTGCCAGCATTACTAATAGCAATCAGCCCCAGCATTTT. The encoded protein is CASITNSNQPQHF.

Only one count was recorded for this clone. The chain is built from TRBV7-9 and TRBJ2-1; a weak D match, TRBD1 (6 bases). Trimming left V 4 bases short and J 5 bases short, with 18 bases between. The CDR3 length is 16 residues. Germline V CDR1 and CDR2: SEHNR, FQNEAQ (reference sequence). CDR3 sequence: CASSYYRAGRNNEQFF. The CDR3 DNA reads TGTGCCAGCAGCTACTACAGGGCCGGGCGTAACAATGAGCAGTTCTTC.

V is TRBV9 and J is TRBJ2-5, with a tentative D call TRBD2 (5 bases). This CDR3 region has 15 residues. Looked up from germline, CDR1 is SGDLS and CDR2 is YYNGEE. Trimming stripped 2 bases from V and 3 bases from J, with 14 bases between. The CDR3 DNA is TGTGCCAGCAGCGTTGGGAATAGCGTTGAAGAGACCCAGTACTTC. Protein sequence: CASSVGNSVEETQYF.

The V gene is TRBV12-5, the J gene TRBJ1-5; D call uncertain. Germline CDR1 reads LGHNT; CDR2 reads FRNRAP. The CDR3 length is 13 residues. Trimming removed 2 bases at V and 7 bases at J, with 9 bases between. CDR3 nucleotides: TGTGCTAGTGGTTTGTCCGGTAGACAGCCCCAGCATTTT. It is translated as CASGLSGRQPQHF.

The V call is TRBV20-1, the J call TRBJ1-5, with D perhaps TRBD1 (6 bases). CDR3 length equals 16 residues. Trimming removed 6 bases from V and 6 bases from J, with 24 bases in between. The germline CDR1 and CDR2 sequences are DFQATT and SNEGSKA (reference sequence). The CDR3 coding sequence is TGCAGTGCCAGTTTATCTACAGGGTTCGGGGTTCAGCCCCAGCATTTT. Its translation is CSASLSTGFGVQPQHF.

V is TRBV3-1 (or the pseudogene TRBV3-2) and J is TRBJ1-3; possibly TRBD1 for D (5 bases). The CDR3 extends over 16 amino acids. V gave up 4 bases and J gave up 0 bases, with 13 bases separating them. The germline V gene encodes CDR1 LGHDT and CDR2 YNNKEL (reference sequence). The CDR3 region has the DNA TGTGCCAGCAGCCCACAGAGGACAAACTCTGGAAACACCATATATTTT. This translates into CASSPQRTNSGNTIYF.

V usage is TRBV10-2 and J usage is TRBJ2-5, with 8 bases lining up with TRBD1. The V and J ends lost 8 bases and 3 bases, in that order; junction bases with no gene match: 14. The germline gives CDR1 WSHSY, CDR2 SAAADI. This CDR3 is 16 amino acids long. The CDR3 DNA sequence: TGCGCCAGCTTTGCAAGCCGACAGGGGAAGGAAGAGACCCAGTACTTC. Encoded protein: CASFASRQGKEETQYF.

J is TRBJ1-6 and V is TRBV3-1 (or the pseudogene TRBV3-2); D not certain. The CDR3 sequence is 17 residues long. Trimming cost V 0 bases and J 10 bases, with 19 bases left between them. The germline V gene has CDR1 LGHDT and CDR2 YNNKEL (reference sequence). CDR3 sequence: CASSQDISVKRFSPLHF. The DNA for the CDR3 is TGTGCCAGCAGCCAAGATATAAGCGTTAAGAGGTTCTCACCCCTCCACTTT.

V and J are TRBV5-1 and TRBJ2-1; 13 bases are a match to TRBD2. Germline V gives CDR1 SGHRS, CDR2 YFSETQ. The trim removed 7 bases at V and 4 bases at J, leaving 8 bases unmatched. The CDR3 runs 16 residues. In DNA, the CDR3 is TGCGCCAGCGCGACTCCGGGACTAGCGGGATACAATGAGCAGTTCTTC. The encoded protein is CASATPGLAGYNEQFF.

This clone was found once. The rearrangement links TRBV10-2 to TRBJ1-1, with D possibly being TRBD1 (5 bases). The CDR3 sequence is 12 residues long. Germline values: CDR1 WSHSY, CDR2 SAAADI. Trimming took 7 bases from V and 5 from J, leaving 11 bases between them. The CDR3 sequence: CASKGFGTEAFF. The CDR3 bases are TGCGCCAGCAAGGGGTTTGGGACTGAAGCTTTCTTT.

The chain links TRBV9 to TRBJ1-1; D gene ambiguous. The V end lost 3 bases, the J end lost 5 bases, and 14 bases lay between the germline ends. CDR3 length: 14 amino acids. Germline loops: CDR1 SGDLS, CDR2 YYNGEE. In nucleotides, the CDR3 is TGTGCCAGCAGCGCTCGGGTCCAGAGGACTGAAGCTTTCTTT. This gives the protein CASSARVQRTEAFF.

V and J are TRBV30 and TRBJ1-1; no clear D. The germline gives CDR1 GTSNPN, CDR2 SVGIG (reference sequence). V lost 0 bases and J 4 bases, leaving 15 bases between the germline ends. The CDR3 contains 15 residues. The CDR3 sequence: CAWSVLRGGGTEAFF. CDR3 bases: TGTGCCTGGAGTGTACTGCGGGGTGGCGGCACTGAAGCTTTCTTT.

V and J are TRBV10-1 and TRBJ2-1; 10 positions agree with TRBD2. Germline lookup yields CDR1 WNHNN and CDR2 SYGVQD (reference sequence). The trim removed 2 bases at V and 8 bases at J, leaving 12 bases unmatched. The CDR3 totals 17 residues. The CDR3 sequence: CASSESGRRSGRDEQFF. DNA for the CDR3: TGCGCCAGCAGTGAGAGTGGACGGAGAAGCGGGAGGGATGAGCAGTTCTTC.

V and J are TRBV30 and TRBJ1-3, with D possibly matching TRBD1 (6 bases). Trimming removed 6 bases from V and 7 bases from J, with 16 bases in between. The V gene's germline CDR1 is GTSNPN and CDR2 SVGIG (reference sequence). The CDR3 extends over 13 amino acids. CDR3 amino acids: CACPRDIPNTIYF. In nucleotides, the CDR3 is TGTGCCTGCCCCCGGGACATCCCTAACACCATATATTTT.

This clone appeared once. The chain recombines TRBV2 with TRBJ2-7; 8 bases line up with TRBD2. In germline, CDR1 is SNHLY, CDR2 FYNNEI. CDR3 length equals 13 residues. V lost 6 bases, J lost 4 bases, and 5 bases stayed unmatched. CDR3 nucleotide sequence: TGTGCCAGCAGCGGGGGGGCGGCATACGAGCAGTACTTC. It encodes CASSGGAAYEQYF.

This rearrangement joins TRBV7-9 to TRBJ2-7; D might be TRBD1 (5 bases). Trimming took 4 bases from V and 2 from J, leaving 9 bases between them. Per germline, CDR1 SEHNR and CDR2 FQNEAQ (reference sequence). The CDR3 is 13 residues long. The chain's CDR3 is CASSSDSPYEQYF. CDR3 nucleotides: TGTGCCAGCAGCTCTGACAGTCCCTACGAGCAGTACTTC. The variable domain in full, with the rest retrieved from reference TRBV7-9 and TRBJ2-7, is DTGVSQNPRHKITKRGQNVTFRCDPISEHNRLYWYRQTLGQGPEFLTYFQNEAQLEKSRLLSDRFSAERPKGSFSTLEIQRTEQGDSAMYLCASSSDSPYEQYFGPGTRLTVT.

This chain joins TRBV28 and TRBJ2-7, with TRBD1 matching over 10 bases. Germline V gives CDR1 MDHEN, CDR2 SYDVKM. The CDR3 extends over 13 amino acids. Trimming cost V 6 bases and J 7 bases; bases outside gene matches: 6. CDR3: CASRRQGAGEQYF. The CDR3 DNA reads TGTGCCAGCAGGCGACAGGGGGCGGGAGAGCAGTACTTC.